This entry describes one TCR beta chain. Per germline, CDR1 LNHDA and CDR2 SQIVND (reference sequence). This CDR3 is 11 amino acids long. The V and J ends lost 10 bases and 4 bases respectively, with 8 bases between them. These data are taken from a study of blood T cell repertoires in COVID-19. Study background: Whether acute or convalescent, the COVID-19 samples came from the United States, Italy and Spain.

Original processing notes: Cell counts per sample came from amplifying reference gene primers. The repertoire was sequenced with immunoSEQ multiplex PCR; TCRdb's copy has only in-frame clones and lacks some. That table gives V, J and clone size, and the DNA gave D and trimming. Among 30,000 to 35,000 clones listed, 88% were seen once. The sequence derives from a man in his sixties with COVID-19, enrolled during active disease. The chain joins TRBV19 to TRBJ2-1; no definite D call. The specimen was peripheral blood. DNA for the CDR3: TGTGCCACCACCACTTACAATGAGCAGTTCTTC. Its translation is CATTTYNEQFF.